This TCR beta chain was sequenced during a study of T cell responses to AZD1222 COVID-19 vaccine. Turning to the study itself: Timing groups of about 4 and about 12 weeks for second doses were pooled. Notes on the study in general: The number of AZD1222 recipients seropositive at baseline was only 6 or 7.

Data came from immunoSEQ multiplex PCR; TCRdb stores just in-frame clones and leaves some out. The profile shows 150,000 or so clones, approximately 88% of them singletons. The V gene's germline CDR1 is SGHTA and CDR2 FQGNSA. With 4 bases removed from V and 7 bases from J, the gap between germline ends came to 14 bases. This CDR3 has 14 amino acids. This clone was seen a few times. The antigen is unknown. The TCR comes from an adult in good health. The material was peripheral blood, obtained on day 0 of AZD1222 vaccination. The V gene is TRBV7-2, the J gene TRBJ1-5; D is perhaps TRBD1 (5 bases). CDR3 nucleotides: TGTGCCAGCAGCTCGACGGGGGGAGGGCAGCCCCAGCATTTT. Its translation: CASSSTGGGQPQHF. The full variable domain, rest sourced from reference TRBV7-2 and TRBJ1-5, is GAGVSQSPSNKVTEKGKDVELRCDPISGHTALYWYRQSLGQGLEFLIYFQGNSAPDKSGLPSDRFSAERTGGSVSTLTIQRTQQEDSAVYLCASSSTGGGQPQHFGDGTRLSIL.